This TCR beta chain was identified during a study of T cell repertoires in cytomegalovirus infection. Whole-study context: Indications of both CMV infection and matching HLA type were provided by public TCR beta signatures.

TCRdb independently ran MiXCR on the reads; one entry per CDR3 protein. The repertoire has around 300,000 distinct CDR3 sequences, about 25% of them found once; the top ten carry around 13%. The CDR3 runs 14 residues. Trimming shortened V by 3 bases and J by 10 bases, and 17 bases separated the two germline ends. Germline V gene data show CDR1 as KGHDR and CDR2 as SFDVKD. This clonotype was counted only a few times. V usage is TRBV24-1 and J usage is TRBJ1-1; tentative D call: TRBD1 (5 bases). The sequence was obtained from a human donor in good health (CMV status not recorded). Some clones in this sample may be carry-over from other donors' samples. Sequenced input: PBMCs. CDR3 nucleotide sequence: TGTGCCACCAGTGATACCAAGAACTGGGGGGGAGCTTTCTTT. Translation: CATSDTKNWGGAFF.